This T cell receptor (beta chain) was identified in a study of blood T cell repertoires in COVID-19. Study-wide context: The United States, Italy and Spain were the sources of the acute and convalescent COVID-19 samples. PBMCs, B-cell-depleted T cells, or T cells provided the cDNA or gDNA that made up the material.

Original methodology: How many nucleated cells were present was estimated from reference gene primer amplification. Sequenced by immunoSEQ multiplex PCR; TCRdb stores in-frame clones only, minus some. V, J and clone size derive from that table, while D and trimming were established from the DNA sequence. The table shows over 200,000 clones, with around nine tenths occurring only once. The specimen sequenced was peripheral blood. This clonotype originated in a woman between 40 and 55 years old who had recovered from COVID-19.

In nucleotides, the CDR3 is TGTGCCTGGAGATCCACCAAGGGGGGGGGTTACGAGCAGTACTTC. Protein: CAWRSTKGGGYEQYF. The chain carries TRBV30 and TRBJ2-7, with a possible D match to TRBD2 (7 bases). Trimming pared 3 bases from V and 4 bases from J, leaving 19 bases between. The germline gives CDR1 GTSNPN, CDR2 SVGIG (reference sequence). The CDR3 extends over 15 amino acids.